Reported below is one T cell receptor beta chain. Its antigen remains unknown. This specimen comes from a study of T cells after yellow fever vaccination. Study-level information: It was SMART-Seq v4 Ultra Low Input that prepared the fractions with low cell numbers.

TCRdb re-analysed the 5' RACE reads in MiXCR, keeping a single row per CDR3 protein. The table shows about 300,000 distinct CDR3 sequences, with 6.8% occurring only once. Study observations and caveats: Once the booster was given, most primary-vaccination clones reappeared, at approximately 97% for CD4 and roughly 85% for CD8. In FACS-sorted repertoires, abundant clonotypes from the bulk population could appear as contaminants. The study found a weaker secondary response that peaked faster, day 5 versus 15.

The CDR3 length is 14 residues. The V end was cut by 8 bases, the J end by 10 bases, with 23 bases between. The germline V gene encodes CDR1 SNHLY and CDR2 FYNNEI. This chain links TRBV2 with TRBJ2-5; D possibly corresponds to TRBD2 (5 bases). The sequenced sample was PBMCs, obtained about 41 days after the first yellow fever vaccination. This TCR was sampled from a man aged 18 to 35 who received the YFV17D yellow fever vaccine. The DNA for the CDR3 is TGTGCCAGCGGGAGAGCCGGACTGCAGGAAGACCAGTACTTC. Translation gives CASGRAGLQEDQYF.